Listed here are 6 T cell receptor beta chains from one sample, sequenced in a study of blood T cells in healthy people across ages. Sample-barcoded 5' priming and a J-beta primer mix drove a second PCR of roughly 7 to 11 cycles. Each CDR3 protein is one row after TCRdb ran MiXCR on the 5' RACE reads. The table shows 900,000 to 950,000 distinct CDR3 sequences, with about 27% occurring only once. These data also featured in a second study, about T cells of mothers and their children.

Sequenced: blood. These TCRs come from a woman aged 40-49 years in good health.

CDR3 sequence: CSVDSTGRQNTEAFF. The CDR3 nucleotides read TGCAGCGTTGACTCAACAGGACGGCAAAACACTGAAGCTTTCTTT. The chain has TRBV29-1 and TRBJ1-1; TRBD1 is a possible D gene (5 bases). V lost 3 bases, J lost 2 bases, and 16 bases lay in between. Per the germline V gene, CDR1 is SQVTM and CDR2 is ANQGSEA. The CDR3 spans 15 residues.

This clonotype came up many times. The CDR3 region is CASSLVGTYEQFF. CDR3 bases: TGTGCCAGCAGCTTAGTGGGTACCTATGAGCAGTTCTTC. The J gene is TRBJ2-1, the V gene TRBV11-2; D gene unclear. The CDR3 totals 13 residues. Germline-derived CDR1 and CDR2 are SGHAT and FQNNGV. V was pared by 1 base and J by 8 bases, with 9 bases between.

This chain links TRBV9 with TRBJ2-1; D possibly matches TRBD1 or TRBD2 (7 bases each). The J call may be in error: the DNA end matches TRBJ2-7 better. Germline-derived CDR1 and CDR2 are SGDLS and YYNGEE. CDR3 length: 16 amino acids. The CDR3 bases are TGTGCCAGCAGCGTAGGGGGAGGGGGCTCCTACAATGAGCAGTACTTC. Its translation: CASSVGGGGSYNEQYF.

The chain carries TRBV5-6 and TRBJ1-2, with a possible D match to TRBD1 (6 bases). The germline V and J ends were trimmed by 6 bases and 4 bases, with 13 bases remaining between them. The CDR3 has 13 amino acids. Germline-derived CDR1 and CDR2 are SGHDT and YYEEEE. DNA for the CDR3: TGTGCCAGCACCAGGACGGACAGCTATGGCTACACCTTC. Encoded protein: CASTRTDSYGYTF. Drawing the rest from reference TRBV5-6 and TRBJ1-2, the complete variable domain is DAGVTQSPTHLIKTRGQQVTLRCSPKSGHDTVSWYQQALGQGPQFIFQYYEEEERQRGNFPDRFSGHQFPNYSSELNVNALLLGDSALYLCASTRTDSYGYTFGSGTRLTVV.

This clonotype was picked up a small number of times. The chain is built from TRBV18 and TRBJ1-4; D is possibly TRBD1 (6 bases). Deletions cut 4 bases from V and 6 bases from J, with 15 bases between. The CDR3 is 15 amino acids. Germline lookup yields CDR1 KGHSH and CDR2 LQKENI. The CDR3: CASSRRGQTDEKLFF. CDR3 nucleotide sequence: TGTGCCAGCTCACGCCGAGGACAGACAGATGAAAAACTGTTTTTT.

This clonotype was seen only a few times. The chain joins TRBV7-9 to TRBJ1-4; no definite D call. The germline CDR1 and CDR2 sequences are SEHNR and FQNEAQ (reference sequence). The CDR3 is 12 amino acids. Trimming removed 5 bases at V and 7 bases at J, with 8 bases between. The CDR3 loop reads CASSPDSEKLFF. CDR3 DNA: TGTGCCAGCAGCCCAGATTCTGAAAAACTGTTTTTT.